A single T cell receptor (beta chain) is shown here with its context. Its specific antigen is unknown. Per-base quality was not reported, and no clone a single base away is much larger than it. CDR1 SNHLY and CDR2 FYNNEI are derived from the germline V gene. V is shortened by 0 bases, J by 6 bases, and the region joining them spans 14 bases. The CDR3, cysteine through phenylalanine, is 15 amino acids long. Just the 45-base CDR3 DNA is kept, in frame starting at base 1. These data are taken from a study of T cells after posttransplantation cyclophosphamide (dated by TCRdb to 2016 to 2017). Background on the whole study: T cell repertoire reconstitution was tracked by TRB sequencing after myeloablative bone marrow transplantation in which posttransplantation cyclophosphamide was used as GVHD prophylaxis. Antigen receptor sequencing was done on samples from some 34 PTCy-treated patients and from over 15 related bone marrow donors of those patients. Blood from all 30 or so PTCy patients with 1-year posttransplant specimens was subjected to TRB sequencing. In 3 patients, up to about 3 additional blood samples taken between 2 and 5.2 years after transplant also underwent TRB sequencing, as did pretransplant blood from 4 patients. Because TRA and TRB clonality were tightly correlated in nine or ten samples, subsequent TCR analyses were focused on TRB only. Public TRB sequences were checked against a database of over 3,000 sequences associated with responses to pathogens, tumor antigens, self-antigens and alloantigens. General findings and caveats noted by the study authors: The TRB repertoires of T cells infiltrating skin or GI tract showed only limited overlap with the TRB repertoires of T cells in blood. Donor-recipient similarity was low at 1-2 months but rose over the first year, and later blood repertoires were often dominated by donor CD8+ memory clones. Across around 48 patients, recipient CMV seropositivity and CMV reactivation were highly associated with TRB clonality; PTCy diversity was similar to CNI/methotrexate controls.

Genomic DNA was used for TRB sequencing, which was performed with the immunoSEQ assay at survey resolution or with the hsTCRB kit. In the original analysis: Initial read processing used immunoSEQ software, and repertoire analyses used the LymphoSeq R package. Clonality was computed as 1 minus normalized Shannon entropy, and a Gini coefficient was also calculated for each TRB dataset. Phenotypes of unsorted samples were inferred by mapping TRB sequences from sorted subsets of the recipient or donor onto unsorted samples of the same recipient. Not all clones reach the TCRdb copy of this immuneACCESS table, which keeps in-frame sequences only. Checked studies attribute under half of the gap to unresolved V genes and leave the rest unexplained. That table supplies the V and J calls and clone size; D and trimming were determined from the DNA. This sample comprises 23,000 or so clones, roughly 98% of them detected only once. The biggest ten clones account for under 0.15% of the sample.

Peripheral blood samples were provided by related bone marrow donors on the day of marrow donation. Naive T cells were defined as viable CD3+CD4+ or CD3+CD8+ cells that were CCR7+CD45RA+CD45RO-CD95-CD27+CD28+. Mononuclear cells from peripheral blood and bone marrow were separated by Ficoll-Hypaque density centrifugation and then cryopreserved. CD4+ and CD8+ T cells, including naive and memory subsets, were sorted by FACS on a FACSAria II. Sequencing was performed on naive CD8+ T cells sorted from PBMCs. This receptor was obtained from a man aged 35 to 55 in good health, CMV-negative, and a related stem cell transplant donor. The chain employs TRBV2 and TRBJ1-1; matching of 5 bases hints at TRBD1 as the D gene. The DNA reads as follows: TGTGCCAGCAGTGAAGCGCTAAGGGGTCCCCCTGAAGCTTTCTTT. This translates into CASSEALRGPPEAFF.